Presented here are 9 T cell receptor beta chains from one specimen sequenced in a study of glioma-infiltrating T cells. TCR alpha and beta CDR3 regions were amplified from RNA using iRepertoire nested multiplex PCR. TCRdb re-analysed the multiplex PCR reads in MiXCR, keeping a single row per CDR3 protein. The profile shows 100,000 to 150,000 distinct CDR3 sequences, 20% to 25% of them singletons. The sample was glioma tissue, nonneoplastic brain tissue, or PBMCs (not recorded which). The receptors originated from a human donor with low-grade glioma or glioblastoma, undergoing nonglioma brain surgery, or in good health (not recorded which).

The sample holds many counts of this clonotype. The chain employs TRBV6-1 and TRBJ2-5, with D unresolved. Trimming stripped 6 bases from V and 5 bases from J, with 13 bases between. The germline gives CDR1 MNHNS, CDR2 SASEGT. CDR3 length: 13 amino acids. CDR3 in DNA: TGTGCCAGCAGCCAAATACGCGCGGAGACCCAGTACTTC. Protein: CASSQIRAETQYF.

The sample holds many counts of this clonotype. The V call is TRBV15, the J call TRBJ2-3; D not certain. V lost 7 bases and J lost 3, with 11 bases in between. The CDR3 consists of 13 residues. Germline CDR1 and CDR2: LNHNV and YYDKDF (reference sequence). The chain's CDR3 is CATTLERTDTQYF. The DNA of the CDR3 is TGTGCCACCACATTGGAGAGAACAGATACGCAGTATTTT.

This clonotype was observed at least ten times. The V and J genes are TRBV7-2 and TRBJ2-2; D gene ambiguous. Trimming shortened V by 2 bases and J by 5 bases, and 9 bases separated the two germline ends. The CDR3 loop spans 14 amino acids. Germline V lookup: CDR1 SGHTA, CDR2 FQGNSA. The CDR3 protein is CASSLQTLTGELFF. The DNA for the CDR3 is TGTGCCAGCAGCTTACAGACCCTAACCGGGGAGCTGTTTTTT.

This clonotype was recorded at least ten times. This sequence joins TRBV10-1 and TRBJ2-7; possibly TRBD1 for D (5 bases). This CDR3 has 13 amino acids. Germline CDR1 WNHNN, CDR2 SYGVQD (reference sequence). The V end lost 5 bases, the J end lost 3 bases, and 11 bases lay between the germline ends. The CDR3 DNA is TGCGCCAGCAGTCAAAGACAGATCTACGAGCAGTACTTC. It yields the protein CASSQRQIYEQYF.

This clonotype was counted a few times. The gene calls are TRBV5-1 and TRBJ2-3; 9 bases are a match to TRBD1. V was clipped by 5 bases and J by 3 bases; unmatched bases: 7. The germline V gene encodes CDR1 SGHRS and CDR2 YFSETQ. This CDR3 comprises 15 residues. This chain's CDR3 is CASRDLQGATDTQYF. In DNA form, the CDR3 reads TGCGCCAGCAGGGACTTACAGGGGGCAACAGATACGCAGTATTTT.

V gene TRBV2 combines with J gene TRBJ1-4; a possible D gene is TRBD1 (6 bases). The CDR3 loop spans 13 amino acids. Germline values: CDR1 SNHLY, CDR2 FYNNEI. Between the trimmed V and J ends, which lost 6 bases and 5 bases, there was a span of 10 bases. CDR3 nucleotides: TGTGCCAGCAGACGGCAGGGGAATGAAAAACTGTTTTTT. It yields the protein CASRRQGNEKLFF. Full variable domain (remainder filled in from reference TRBV2 and TRBJ1-4): EPEVTQTPSHQVTQMGQEVILRCVPISNHLYFYWYRQILGQKVEFLVSFYNNEISEKSEIFDDQFSVERPDGSNFTLKIRSTKLEDSAMYFCASRRQGNEKLFFGSGTQLSVL.

This clonotype was counted at least ten times. The chain couples TRBV20-1 to TRBJ1-6; D gene ambiguous. The V end lost 3 bases, the J end lost 9 bases, and 6 bases lay between the germline ends. Per the germline V gene, CDR1 is DFQATT and CDR2 is SNEGSKA (reference sequence). The CDR3 loop spans 11 amino acids. CDR3 amino acids: CSAREGSPLHF. The CDR3 DNA follows: TGCAGTGCTAGGGAAGGTTCACCCCTCCACTTT.

This clonotype was found many times. The chain couples TRBV5-6 to TRBJ1-1; tentatively, D is TRBD1 (5 bases). There are 12 residues in the CDR3. With 8 bases removed from V and 8 bases from J, the gap between germline ends came to 16 bases. Germline values: CDR1 SGHDT, CDR2 YYEEEE. CDR3: CASSTGGAEAFF. The CDR3 bases are TGTGCCAGTAGTACGGGGGGTGCAGAAGCTTTCTTT.

This clonotype showed up many times. The chain employs TRBV6-1 and TRBJ2-1; 9 positions match TRBD2. Germline V gene sequence: CDR1 MNHNS, CDR2 SASEGT. The ends lost 2 bases at V and 4 bases at J; junction bases unmatched: 9. The CDR3 spans 17 residues. The CDR3 loop reads CASSESRLAAAYNEQFF. In nucleotides, the CDR3 is TGTGCCAGCAGTGAATCGAGACTAGCGGCAGCTTACAATGAGCAGTTCTTC.